Listed below are T cell receptor beta chains from one sample, sequenced in a study of cytomegalovirus exposure and HLA in healthy donors. Only in-frame clones appear in the TCRdb table, and some are missing; sequencing was by immunoSEQ multiplex PCR. This table has around 52,000 clones, about 92% appearing once. Material: PBMCs. These receptors all stem from a woman between 18 and 30 years old in good health and CMV-seronegative. Each CDR3 is given with its conserved first and last residue. The D gene is left open where the match is weak. The size field is filled for only some rows; it gives once, few, many or a size class.

D,size,V,J,DNA,CDR3
NA,NA,TRBV30,TRBJ2-2,TGTGCCTGGATAACAGGGCCCGGGGAGCTGTTTTTT,CAWITGPGELFF
NA,NA,TRBV7-9,TRBJ2-2,TGTGCCAGCAGCTCGGGGACAAACACCGGGGAGCTGTTTTTT,CASSSGTNTGELFF
TRBD2,NA,TRBV10-2,TRBJ2-5,TGCGCCAGCAGTGAAGACGGCGGGAGGGCGGTTGGGACACAAGAGACCCAGTACTTC,CASSEDGGRAVGTQETQYF
NA,NA,TRBV18,TRBJ2-3,TGTGCCAGCTCACCACTTATCACAGATACGCAGTATTTT,CASSPLITDTQYF
TRBD1,NA,TRBV27,TRBJ2-7,TGTGCCAGCGGCCCCGGACAGGGGTTTTTTTACGAGCAGTACTTC,CASGPGQGFFYEQYF
TRBD1,NA,TRBV5-4,TRBJ2-7,TGTGCCAGCAGCGGGGGGACAGGGACCTTCTACGAGCAGTACTTC,CASSGGTGTFYEQYF
NA,NA,TRBV29-1,TRBJ2-1,TGCAGCGTTGACTTAGTCAGGGGGGTTAATGAGCAGTTCTTC,CSVDLVRGVNEQFF
NA,NA,TRBV9,TRBJ1-1,TGTGCCAGCAGCCAATTTTCAGGGGCTCTTACTGAAGCTTTCTTT,CASSQFSGALTEAFF
NA,NA,TRBV5-1,TRBJ2-3,TGCGCCAGCAGCTTGGGTCTACCAGAGGCCGATACGCAGTATTTT,CASSLGLPEADTQYF
NA,NA,TRBV2,TRBJ1-5,TGTGCCAGCAGTGAGCCGTCGACAGGCCTAGGTAGCAATCAGCCCCAGCATTTT,CASSEPSTGLGSNQPQHF
TRBD1,NA,TRBV11-3,TRBJ1-1,TGTGCCAGCAGCTTTCGGACAGGGCGTCGGGTCACTGAAGCTTTCTTT,CASSFRTGRRVTEAFF
NA,NA,TRBV11-2,TRBJ2-5,TGTGCCAGCAGCTTACTAAGCGGACCCACTCGGGGGGAGACCCAGTACTTC,CASSLLSGPTRGETQYF
TRBD1,NA,TRBV19,TRBJ2-2,TGTGCCAGTAGCCCCCCAGGGACAGTTGGCGGGGAGCTGTTTTTT,CASSPPGTVGGELFF
TRBD2,NA,TRBV2,TRBJ2-1,TGTGCCAGCAGTCCGGGACTAGCGGGGGACAATGAGCAGTTCTTC,CASSPGLAGDNEQFF
NA,NA,TRBV6-6,TRBJ1-2,TGTGCCAGCCTCGAGAGGGGGGGAAACTATGGCTACACCTTC,CASLERGGNYGYTF
NA,NA,TRBV14,TRBJ1-3,TGTGCCAGCAGCCAAGATGTATATGCAGGGCTAAGAAGAAACACCATATATTTT,CASSQDVYAGLRRNTIYF
NA,NA,TRBV11-2,TRBJ1-1,TGTGCCAGCAGCTTAGGTCGGGGGAACACTGAAGCTTTCTTT,CASSLGRGNTEAFF
TRBD1,NA,TRBV14,TRBJ2-1,TGTGCCAGCAGCGCACAGGGGGGCTACAATGAGCAGTTCTTC,CASSAQGGYNEQFF
TRBD1,NA,TRBV7-2,TRBJ1-1,TGTGCCAGCAGCTTGGGACAGCGGAACACTGAAGCTTTCTTT,CASSLGQRNTEAFF
NA,many,TRBV9,TRBJ2-3,TGTGCCAGCAGCGTAGGCGGCACAGATACGCAGTATTTT,CASSVGGTDTQYF
NA,NA,TRBV2,TRBJ1-4,TGTGCCAGCAGTGAAGTGGCAACGTGGGAAAAACTGTTTTTT,CASSEVATWEKLFF
NA,NA,TRBV27,TRBJ2-4,TGTGCCAGCAGTTTTGGGTTCTCCCGGGAAAACATTCAGTACTTC,CASSFGFSRENIQYF
TRBD1,NA,TRBV6-6,TRBJ1-1,TGTGCCAGCAGTCGCGTCGGGACAGGGAAAACTGAAGCTTTCTTT,CASSRVGTGKTEAFF
NA,NA,TRBV5-5,TRBJ1-4,TGTGCCAGCGGCCGGGAAGGAGAAAAACTGTTTTTT,CASGREGEKLFF
TRBD2,NA,TRBV6-6,TRBJ2-3,TGTGCCAGCAGTTACATGGCTAGCGGAGTTTCAGATACGCAGTATTTT,CASSYMASGVSDTQYF
NA,NA,TRBV29-1,TRBJ1-2,TGCAGCGTTGGAACGGATGGCTACACCTTC,CSVGTDGYTF
NA,NA,TRBV29-1,TRBJ2-3,TGCAGCGTTGACCTCACAGATACGCAGTATTTT,CSVDLTDTQYF
NA,NA,TRBV7-2,TRBJ2-1,TGTGCCAGCAGCTTAGCGGGGGGGCCAGGCAATGAGCAGTTCTTC,CASSLAGGPGNEQFF
NA,once,TRBV19,TRBJ2-4,TGTGCCAGTAGTGAACTAGCCAAAAACATTCAGTACTTC,CASSELAKNIQYF
NA,NA,TRBV10-3,TRBJ1-1,TGTGCCATCAGTGAAGGAGCTATGAACACTGAAGCTTTCTTT,CAISEGAMNTEAFF
NA,NA,TRBV4-1,TRBJ1-1,TGCGCCAGCAGCCAAGATTCTGGGGAGCCTACTGAAGCTTTCTTT,CASSQDSGEPTEAFF
TRBD1,NA,TRBV2,TRBJ2-7,TGTGCCAGCAGGGAAGGGGGCACCGGCGAGCAGTACTTC,CASREGGTGEQYF
NA,NA,TRBV6-1,TRBJ2-3,TGTGCCAGCAGTGAAGTGGGCGGGAGCACAGATACGCAGTATTTT,CASSEVGGSTDTQYF
NA,NA,TRBV18,TRBJ1-5,TGTGCCAGCTCAGGCAGCGATCAGCCCCAGCATTTT,CASSGSDQPQHF
NA,NA,TRBV27,TRBJ1-4,TGTGCCAGGAGGGCTACTAATGAAAAACTGTTTTTT,CARRATNEKLFF
TRBD2,NA,TRBV18,TRBJ2-1,TGTGCCAGCTCACCACCGGAGCGGGAGTGGAGCGATGAGCAGTTCTTC,CASSPPEREWSDEQFF
NA,NA,TRBV2,TRBJ1-1,TGTGCCGCAAAGGCGGGGGAGAAAGGTGAAGCTTTCTTT,CAAKAGEKGEAFF
TRBD1,NA,TRBV18,TRBJ2-1,TGTGCCAGCTCACCAGGGACAGCTGGCCACAATGAGCAGTTCTTC,CASSPGTAGHNEQFF
NA,NA,TRBV4-3,TRBJ1-4,TGCGCCAGCAGCCAAGAGGAGGGGATAGTAACTAATGAAAAACTGTTTTTT,CASSQEEGIVTNEKLFF
NA,NA,TRBV6-1,TRBJ2-7,TGTGCCAGCAGTTTATCAGGGACATATAACGAGCAGTACTTC,CASSLSGTYNEQYF
NA,NA,TRBV12-5,TRBJ2-3,TGTGCTAGTGGTCCCCCCTCTAGGAATACGCAGTATTTT,CASGPPSRNTQYF
NA,NA,TRBV7-9,TRBJ2-5,TGTGCCAGCAGCTTAAGGCTTCGAAGCGGTGGAGAGACCCAGTACTTC,CASSLRLRSGGETQYF
TRBD2,NA,TRBV7-2,TRBJ2-3,TGTGCCAGCAGCGCGCCCGGGACTAGCTCCACAGATACGCAGTATTTT,CASSAPGTSSTDTQYF
NA,NA,TRBV10-1,TRBJ1-1,TGCGCCAGCAGTGGGGCCATGGGGAACACTGAAGCTTTCTTT,CASSGAMGNTEAFF
NA,NA,TRBV2,TRBJ1-5,TGTGCCAGCAGTGTAACAGAAAGCAATCAGCCCCAGCATTTT,CASSVTESNQPQHF
NA,NA,TRBV6-4,TRBJ2-5,TGTGCCAGCAGGATGATTAGCCCCCAAGAGACCCAGTACTTC,CASRMISPQETQYF
NA,once,TRBV27,TRBJ2-1,TGTGCCAGCAGTAACCCCAGGACAGCTAAGAGAGTCAATGAGCAGTTCTTC,CASSNPRTAKRVNEQFF
TRBD1,NA,TRBV15,TRBJ2-5,TGTGCCACCAGCAGGGTGAACAGGGGTAAGCGAGAGACCCAGTACTTC,CATSRVNRGKRETQYF
NA,NA,TRBV7-9,TRBJ1-2,TGTGCCAGCAGCCCATCCAGGGGTCTTGGCTATGGCTACACCTTC,CASSPSRGLGYGYTF